One sample yielded the 32 T cell receptor beta chains listed below, sequenced in a study of T cell repertoires in aging, cancer and after chemotherapy. A mixed TRB-A/B primer pool amplified rearranged TRB by multiplex touch-down PCR. MiXCR, run by TCRdb on the multiplex PCR reads, gives a single entry per CDR3 protein. In the table there are about 12,000 distinct CDR3 sequences, about 28% of which are singletons. TCR beta rearrangements were amplified from peripheral blood genomic DNA. Sequencing was performed on blood. All receptors derive from a human donor in good health. The donor label of this sample is uncertain.

This chain joins TRBV5-1 and TRBJ2-7, with 7 bases aligning to TRBD1. The CDR3 runs to 15 residues. Germline V lookup: CDR1 SGHRS, CDR2 YFSETQ. Germline trimming cut 3 bases from V and 0 bases from J; bases unmatched to any gene: 6. CDR3 bases: TGCGCCAGCAGCTCGGGACAGCGGACCTCCTACGAGCAGTACTTC. It yields the protein CASSSGQRTSYEQYF. The complete variable domain, with remaining parts taken from reference TRBV5-1 and TRBJ2-7, reads KAGVTQTPRYLIKTRGQQVTLSCSPISGHRSVSWYQQTPGQGLQFLFEYFSETQRNKGNFPGRFSGRQFSNSRSEMNVSTLELGDSALYLCASSSGQRTSYEQYFGPGTRLTVT.

This chain connects TRBV7-9 to TRBJ2-2; 9 bases map to TRBD1. This CDR3 is 19 amino acids long. Germline values: CDR1 SEHNR, CDR2 FQNEAQ (reference sequence). J lost 0 bases, V lost 0 bases, and 8 bases had no gene match. The CDR3 spells CASSLAQWTGAANTGELFF. CDR3 in DNA: TGTGCCAGCAGCTTAGCGCAATGGACAGGGGCAGCGAACACCGGGGAGCTGTTTTTT.

The genes are TRBV6-2 or TRBV6-3 and TRBJ2-1; the match to TRBD2 covers 15 bases. The CDR3 extends over 15 amino acids. Germline CDR1 and CDR2: MNHEY and SVGEGT. Trimming at V came to 6 bases and at J to 11 bases, leaving 8 bases not matched to a gene. The CDR3 bases are TGTGCCAGCAGAGATGGACTAGCGGGGGGGAATAAGCAGTTCTTC. This gives the protein CASRDGLAGGNKQFF.

The chain is built from TRBV5-1 and TRBJ1-2, with 7 nucleotides matching TRBD1. The CDR3 spans 14 residues. CDR1 and CDR2 (germline): SGHRS, YFSETQ. Trimming removed 4 bases from V and 5 bases from J; junction bases left unmatched: 8. The CDR3 loop reads CASSTGVAFYGYTF. The CDR3 region has the DNA TGCGCCAGCAGCACAGGGGTAGCCTTTTATGGCTACACCTTC.

In the case of this clonotype: A junction end diverges from the germline sequence, so it may reflect a read error. The chain employs TRBV5-3 and TRBJ2-7; 8 nucleotides agree with TRBD1. TRBV5-3 counts as an open reading frame of uncertain function. The CDR3 covers 17 residues. CDR3 residues: CASSWNPTGTGGLEQYF. CDR3 sequence (DNA): TGCGCCAGCAGCTGGAACCCCACCGGGACAGGAGGTCTCGAGCAGTACTTC.

This clonotype was picked up a small number of times. This chain uses TRBV6-5 with TRBJ1-4; D gene ambiguous. The CDR3 extends over 15 amino acids. Trimming cost V 0 bases and J 3 bases, with 8 bases left between them. Germline assignment: CDR1 MNHEY and CDR2 SVGAGI. This CDR3 is CASSYSTLSNEKLFF. The CDR3 DNA sequence: TGTGCCAGCAGTTACTCGACCCTGTCTAATGAAAAACTGTTTTTT.

This clonotype was counted only a few times. The chain recombines TRBV20-1 with TRBJ2-6, with D uncertain. This CDR3 spans 13 amino acids. Trimming shortened V by 6 bases and J by 1 base, and 7 bases separated the two germline ends. The germline V gene has CDR1 DFQATT and CDR2 SNEGSKA (reference sequence). The DNA for the CDR3 is TGCAGTGCCCATGGGTCTGGGGCCAACGTCCTGACTTTC. Residues: CSAHGSGANVLTF.

This rearrangement joins TRBV5-6 to TRBJ1-1; 9 bases are a match to TRBD1. V dropped 4 bases and J dropped 4; count of bases not matched to a gene: 8. The CDR3 runs to 15 residues. CDR1 is SGHDT and CDR2 is YYEEEE in the germline V gene. The CDR3 bases are TGTGCCAGCAGCCAACAGGACAGGGGTGGCACTGAAGCTTTCTTT. It is translated as CASSQQDRGGTEAFF.

V is TRBV6-1 and J is TRBJ2-5; the match to TRBD2 covers 12 bases. The CDR3 is made up of 16 amino acids. CDR1 and CDR2 (germline): MNHNS, SASEGT. With V trimmed by 3 bases and J by 1 base, 3 bases remained unmatched. The CDR3 region is CASSEILAGGQETQYF. Here the CDR3 DNA reads TGTGCCAGCAGTGAGATACTAGCGGGGGGCCAAGAGACCCAGTACTTC.

This clonotype showed up just a few times. V gene TRBV12-3 or TRBV12-4 combines with J gene TRBJ1-5; TRBD1 might be the D (5 bases). Trimming took off 3 bases at V and 6 bases at J, with 15 bases between the two ends. The CDR3 covers 15 residues. The CDR3 is CASSLAQGVGQPQHF. The CDR3 bases are TGTGCCAGCAGTTTGGCGCAAGGGGTAGGTCAGCCCCAGCATTTT.

The V and J genes are TRBV6-6 and TRBJ2-1; no clear D. Germline CDR1 reads MNHNY; CDR2 reads SVGAGI (reference sequence). Trimming removed 4 bases from V and 1 base from J, with 14 bases in between. This CDR3 is built from 16 residues. The CDR3 DNA follows: TGTGCCAGCAGTTCAACTCTTCTGGGGTCCTACAATGAGCAGTTCTTC. Encoded protein: CASSSTLLGSYNEQFF.

This clonotype is categorized as medium-sized. The J gene is TRBJ2-3, the V gene TRBV29-1, with 11 bases fitting TRBD2. CDR3 length: 14 residues. The junction had 5 bases not matched to a gene; V was cut back by 4 bases and J by 5 bases. The germline gives CDR1 SQVTM, CDR2 ANQGSEA. The CDR3 coding sequence is TGCAGCGTTGGTCGGGGACTAGCGGTAGATACGCAGTATTTT. Encoded protein: CSVGRGLAVDTQYF.

Here the CDR3 DNA reads TGTGCCAGCAGTGACTCGAGAACTAGCGGGGGGGCAGCTGAGCAGTTCTTC. It yields the protein CASSDSRTSGGAAEQFF. The genes are TRBV6-4 and TRBJ2-1; 13 bases are a match to TRBD2. CDR3 length equals 17 residues. Trimming at V came to 0 bases and at J to 9 bases, leaving 8 bases not matched to a gene. CDR1 is MRHNA and CDR2 is SNTAGT in the germline V gene.

V and J are TRBV30 and TRBJ1-1; D may be TRBD1 (6 bases). The CDR3 totals 13 residues. Germline V gene lookup returns CDR1 GTSNPN and CDR2 SVGIG (reference sequence). V was cut by 3 bases and J by 4 bases, with 12 bases left in between. The CDR3 spells CAWRQGWRTEAFF. The CDR3 bases are TGTGCCTGGAGACAGGGTTGGCGCACTGAAGCTTTCTTT.

Concerning this clonotype: This clone may be a read error of a much larger clone one base away. The CDR3 DNA reads TGCAGCGTGGGGGACAGGGCCTATGGCTACACCTTC. It codes for CSVGDRAYGYTF. V is TRBV29-1 and J is TRBJ1-2, with 9 nucleotides matching TRBD1. The CDR3 sequence is 12 residues long. From germline, CDR1 is SQVTM and CDR2 ANQGSEA. V was pared by 6 bases and J by 4 bases, with 3 bases of the junction left unmatched. Full variable domain (rest looked up from reference TRBV29-1 and TRBJ1-2): SAVISQKPSRDICQRGTSLTIQCQVDSQVTMMFWYRQQPGQSLTLIATANQGSEATYESGFVIDKFPISRPNLTFSTLTVSNMSPEDSSIYLCSVGDRAYGYTFGSGTRLTVV.

The chain couples TRBV18 to TRBJ2-5; D ambiguous. CDR3 length: 13 residues. Trimming removed 5 bases from V and 2 bases from J, with 9 bases in between. The V gene's germline CDR1 is KGHSH and CDR2 LQKENI. The DNA for the CDR3 is TGTGCCAGCTCAGTGGGCCTTCAAGAGACCCAGTACTTC. This translates into CASSVGLQETQYF.

This clonotype showed up just a few times. This rearrangement joins TRBV20-1 to TRBJ1-1; D perhaps matches TRBD1 (5 bases). There are 17 residues in the CDR3. Germline V gene lookup returns CDR1 DFQATT and CDR2 SNEGSKA (reference sequence). The V and J ends lost 0 bases and 1 base respectively, with 18 bases between them. The CDR3 DNA reads TGCAGTGCTAGAGATGAGGGCAGGGTGTCAGGGAACACTGAAGCTTTCTTT. Translating it yields CSARDEGRVSGNTEAFF.

The chain combines TRBV12-3 or TRBV12-4 with TRBJ1-3; no clear D gene. CDR3 size: 13 residues. V was pared by 3 bases and J by 7 bases, with 10 bases between. This CDR3 is CASSLGLSNTIYF. Here the CDR3 DNA reads TGTGCCAGCAGTTTGGGTCTCTCCAACACCATATATTTT.

This clonotype was counted only a few times. This rearrangement joins TRBV13 to TRBJ2-7; the D gene is possibly TRBD1 (6 bases). The length of the CDR3 is 16 residues. Germline V lookup: CDR1 PRHDT, CDR2 FYEKMQ (reference sequence). V dropped 4 bases and J dropped 0 bases, with 16 bases sitting between them. In DNA form, the CDR3 reads TGTGCCAGCAGCTCAAACGCAGGGGTGAGCTCCTACGAGCAGTACTTC. As protein: CASSSNAGVSSYEQYF. Full variable domain (remainder filled in from reference TRBV13 and TRBJ2-7): AAGVIQSPRHLIKEKRETATLKCYPIPRHDTVYWYQQGPGQDPQFLISFYEKMQSDKGSIPDRFSAQQFSDYHSELNMSSLELGDSALYFCASSSNAGVSSYEQYFGPGTRLTVT.

The chain carries TRBV6-2 or TRBV6-3 and TRBJ1-2; maybe TRBD1 (5 bases). The V end lost 6 bases, the J end lost 8 bases, and 16 bases lay between the germline ends. Germline V gene data show CDR1 as MNHEY and CDR2 as SVGEGT. There are 13 residues in the CDR3. CDR3 DNA sequence: TGTGCCAGCAGCGACCTGGGGGTGGGAGGCTACACCTTC. The encoded protein is CASSDLGVGGYTF.

This clonotype turned up a few times. The chain employs TRBV6-5 and TRBJ2-7; 10 nucleotides line up with TRBD2. CDR3 length: 15 residues. Germline V gene sequence: CDR1 MNHEY, CDR2 SVGAGI. V was clipped by 6 bases and J by 0 bases; unmatched bases: 5. The CDR3 coding sequence is TGTGCCAGCAGCCCCTTAGCGGGGGGCTCCTACGAGCAGTACTTC. Amino acid sequence: CASSPLAGGSYEQYF.

In its sample, this clonotype is medium-sized. This chain connects TRBV11-1 to TRBJ1-1; D gene unclear. CDR3 size: 13 residues. Germline V CDR1 and CDR2: SGHAT, FQDESV (reference sequence). V was trimmed by 2 bases and J by 1 base, leaving 5 bases between them. The CDR3 sequence is CASSLRRNTEAFF. The DNA for the CDR3 is TGTGCCAGCAGCTTAAGGAGGAACACTGAAGCTTTCTTT.

The chain has TRBV12-3 or TRBV12-4 and TRBJ1-3; maybe TRBD1 (5 bases). V lost 7 bases, J lost 0 bases, and 22 bases lay in between. This CDR3 has 18 residues. CDR3 in DNA: TGTGCCAGCATCTTACCCCCGGGACTCATCACCTCTGGAAACACCATATATTTT. Its protein is CASILPPGLITSGNTIYF.

The rearrangement uses TRBV12-3 or TRBV12-4 and TRBJ2-1, with D possibly called TRBD1 or TRBD2 (5 bases each). Trimming stripped 7 bases from V and 0 bases from J, with 13 bases between. There are 15 residues in the CDR3. For the CDR3, the DNA is TGTGCCAGCACCCTGCCAGGGAGCTCCTACAATGAGCAGTTCTTC. This sequence encodes CASTLPGSSYNEQFF.

J is TRBJ2-3 and V is TRBV6-5; 8 positions match TRBD2. The CDR3 consists of 16 residues. The germline gives CDR1 MNHEY, CDR2 SVGAGI. With V trimmed by 0 bases and J by 1 base, 3 bases remained unmatched. The DNA for the CDR3 is TGTGCCAGCAGTTACTCCTTCGGGGGGGGCACAGATACGCAGTATTTT. Translating it yields CASSYSFGGGTDTQYF.

By its share, this clonotype is medium-sized. The V gene is TRBV6-5, the J gene TRBJ2-7, with 9 bases matching TRBD2. With 6 bases clipped from V and 10 bases from J, the junction kept 13 bases outside the gene matches. The CDR3 extends over 14 amino acids. CDR1 MNHEY and CDR2 SVGAGI come from the germline V gene. The CDR3 DNA sequence: TGTGCCAGCAGGCGACTAGCGGATACACTCGCTCAGTACTTC. Amino acids: CASRRLADTLAQYF.

This clonotype has more than one count but fewer than ten. The chain carries TRBV27 and TRBJ1-3; no definite D call. CDR3 length: 16 residues. Germline lookup yields CDR1 MNHEY and CDR2 SMNVEV (reference sequence). V was clipped by 4 bases and J by 0 bases, with 13 bases between them. The CDR3, as DNA: TGTGCCAGCAGTTACATTCCGGAGGGCTCTGGAAACACCATATATTTT. Translated: CASSYIPEGSGNTIYF.

This clonotype is medium-sized (0.01 to 0.1%) within its sample. The junction and the germline gene differ at one end; a read error may be behind it. The genes are TRBV15 and TRBJ1-1; no clear D gene. The CDR3 extends over 8 amino acids. Per germline, CDR1 LNHNV and CDR2 YYDKDF (reference sequence). In DNA, the CDR3 is TGTGCCACCAGCACTGAACGGTTT. This translates into CATSTERF. Variable domain in full (rest from reference TRBV15 and TRBJ1-1): DAMVIQNPRYQVTQFGKPVTLSCSQTLNHNVMYWYQQKSSQAPKLLFHYYDKDFNNEADTPDNFQSRRPNTSFCFLDIRSPGLGDTAMYLCATSTERFGQGTRLTVV.

V is TRBV5-6 and J is TRBJ1-1; the D is unclear. The V and J ends lost 4 bases and 1 base respectively, with 5 bases between them. CDR3 length: 12 amino acids. Looked up from germline, CDR1 is SGHDT and CDR2 is YYEEEE. The DNA for the CDR3 is TGTGCCAGCAGCCAATCGAACACTGAAGCTTTCTTT. It translates to CASSQSNTEAFF.

This clonotype was counted only a few times. The chain links TRBV5-4 to TRBJ1-1; 8 bases agree with TRBD1. This CDR3 spans 13 amino acids. In germline, CDR1 is SGHNT, CDR2 YYREEE (reference sequence). With V trimmed by 5 bases and J by 9 bases, 9 bases remained unmatched. CDR3 protein: CASSYRDRPKAFF. CDR3 DNA sequence: TGTGCCAGCAGTTACCGGGACAGGCCCAAAGCTTTCTTT.

In the case of this clonotype: Just one base apart from a much larger clone, this may be a read error. V is TRBV18 and J is TRBJ2-2; the match to TRBD2 covers 7 bases. Germline CDR1 KGHSH, CDR2 LQKENI. CDR3 length: 19 amino acids. Unmatched junction bases numbered 22, after V lost 5 bases and J lost 7 bases. CDR3 in DNA: TGTGCCAGCTCATCGACTGAGGCGGGAGCGGGTCAATACAACGGGGAGCTGTTTTTT. Amino acids: CASSSTEAGAGQYNGELFF.

The genes are TRBV30 and TRBJ1-2; D remains ambiguous. CDR1 is GTSNPN and CDR2 is SVGIG in the germline V gene (reference sequence). V lost 8 bases to trimming and J lost 8 bases, with 21 bases between them. The CDR3 runs 13 residues. The CDR3 protein is CAIDEGEFGGYTF. CDR3 coding DNA: TGTGCCATAGATGAGGGAGAATTTGGCGGCTACACCTTC.